A single sample is the source of the 2 T cell receptor beta chains below, sequenced in a study of regulatory T cells in long-lasting Graves disease. Indicated time point: newly diagnosed GD, antithyroid drugs for less than 3 months. Researchers made the TCR library from RNA that was extracted from PBMCs. Arm-PCR of CDR3 regions and iRepertoire HTBI primers were used to build TCR beta libraries. TCRdb redid the calling of the multiplex PCR reads with MiXCR, one entry per CDR3 protein. The table shows approximately 230,000 distinct CDR3 sequences, with approximately 20% occurring only once. This material consisted of peripheral blood mononuclear cells (PBMCs), taken at new diagnosis, from a patient treated with antithyroid drugs. All receptors derive from a female donor with Graves disease.

The sample holds many counts of this clonotype. This rearrangement joins TRBV4-1 to TRBJ2-2; TRBD2 agrees at 11 bases. The V gene's germline CDR1 is MGHRA and CDR2 YSYEKL. V lost 4 bases and J lost 0; bases outside the gene matches: 7. CDR3 length equals 18 residues. CDR3 protein: CASSLLAGGPPNTGELFF. For the CDR3, the DNA is TGCGCCAGCAGCCTCTTAGCGGGAGGGCCTCCGAACACCGGGGAGCTGTTTTTT.

In this sample, this clonotype turned up many times. The chain is built from TRBV7-2 and TRBJ2-7; a weak D match, TRBD2 (6 bases). Germline V gene sequence: CDR1 SGHTA, CDR2 FQGNSA. V was shortened by 3 bases and J by 2 bases, with 8 bases between the two germline ends. The CDR3 extends over 13 amino acids. CDR3 sequence: CASSLRLAYEQYF. CDR3 DNA sequence: TGTGCCAGCAGCTTGAGACTAGCCTACGAGCAGTACTTC.